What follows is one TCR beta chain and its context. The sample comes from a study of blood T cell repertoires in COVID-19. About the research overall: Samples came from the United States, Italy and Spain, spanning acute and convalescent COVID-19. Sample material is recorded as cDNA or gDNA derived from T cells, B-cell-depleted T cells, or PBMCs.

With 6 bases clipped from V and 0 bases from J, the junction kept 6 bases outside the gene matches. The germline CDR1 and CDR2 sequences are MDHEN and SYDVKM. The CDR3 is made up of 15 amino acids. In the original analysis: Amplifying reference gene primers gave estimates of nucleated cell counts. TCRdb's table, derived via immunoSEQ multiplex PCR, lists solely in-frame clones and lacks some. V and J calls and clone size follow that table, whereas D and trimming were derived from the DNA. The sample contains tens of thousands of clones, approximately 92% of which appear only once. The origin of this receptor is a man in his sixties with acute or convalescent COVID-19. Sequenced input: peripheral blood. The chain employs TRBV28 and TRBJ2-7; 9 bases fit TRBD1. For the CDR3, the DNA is TGTGCCAGCAGGGAACAGGGGGCTCACTCCTACGAGCAGTACTTC. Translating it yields CASREQGAHSYEQYF.